This TCR beta chain stems from a study of blood T cell repertoires in COVID-19. About the study: Spain, Italy and the United States supplied samples that represented acute and convalescent COVID-19. The cDNA or gDNA used as material had been derived from T cells, B-cell-depleted T cells, or PBMCs.

Authors' processing steps: Reference gene primers were amplified, and this amplification served to estimate nucleated cell counts. TCRdb's table, derived via immunoSEQ multiplex PCR, lists solely in-frame clones and lacks some. The DNA gave D and trimming, while V, J and clone size come from that table. This sample carries roughly 350,000 clones, 91% of them seen once, and the ten largest clones take roughly 3.5%. Germline CDR1 LNHDA, CDR2 SQIVND (reference sequence). V trimming: 5 bases; J trimming: 5 bases; junction bases outside the gene matches: 5. The CDR3 sequence is 15 residues long. Sequencing input: peripheral blood. The receptor comes from a woman aged 18-35 years who had recovered from COVID-19. The J gene is TRBJ2-1, the V gene TRBV19, with 11 bases fitting TRBD2. CDR3 region: CASSPSGRPNNEQFF. The CDR3 coding sequence is TGTGCCAGTAGTCCTAGCGGGAGGCCTAACAATGAGCAGTTCTTC.